Each of the 15 T cell receptor beta chains below was sequenced from the same sample in a study of blood T cells in healthy people across ages. A second PCR, run for roughly 6 to 11 cycles, used a sample-barcoded 5' primer plus a J-beta primer mix. TCRdb re-derived calls from the 5' RACE reads in MiXCR, one entry per CDR3 protein. Found here are almost 1 million distinct CDR3 sequences, roughly 51% of them singletons; the top ten hold over 20%. What was sequenced was blood. These receptors came from a woman aged 60-70 years in good health.

V is TRBV7-6 and J is TRBJ2-7; D is undetermined. The end of the DNA is better explained by TRBJ2-5, so the J call may be wrong. The germline CDR1 and CDR2 sequences are SGHVS and FNYEAQ. This CDR3 is 14 amino acids long. The CDR3 protein is CASSLLRTRETQYF. The CDR3, as DNA: TGTGCCAGCAGCTTACTAAGGACCCGAGAGACCCAGTACTTC.

The chain is built from TRBV20-1 and TRBJ2-1, with 8 bases fitting TRBD1. V lost 6 bases, J lost 4 bases, and 8 bases stayed unmatched. Germline V gene sequence: CDR1 DFQATT, CDR2 SNEGSKA (reference sequence). This CDR3 has 14 residues. In DNA, the CDR3 is TGCAGTGCCCCCCAGGGGGCGGATTACAATGAGCAGTTCTTC. As protein: CSAPQGADYNEQFF.

The chain links TRBV20-1 to TRBJ2-7; TRBD2 matches at 8 bases. The V gene's germline CDR1 is DFQATT and CDR2 SNEGSKA (reference sequence). V shed 5 bases, J shed 0 bases, and the junction held 9 bases outside the gene matches. The CDR3 covers 15 residues. The CDR3 here is CSAPRASGSSYEQYF. The CDR3 DNA reads as TGCAGTGCTCCCCGGGCTAGCGGGTCCTCCTACGAGCAGTACTTC.

This clonotype was seen once. The rearrangement links TRBV20-1 to TRBJ1-5; D possibly corresponds to TRBD1 (6 bases). V lost 5 bases and J 4 bases, leaving 15 bases between the germline ends. CDR3 size: 14 residues. Germline V CDR1 and CDR2: DFQATT, SNEGSKA (reference sequence). CDR3 sequence: CSAQGTEFNQPQHF. CDR3 DNA: TGCAGTGCTCAGGGGACGGAGTTTAATCAGCCCCAGCATTTT.

CDR3 DNA: TGCAGCGTCGCCCGACTAGCGGAGAACACCGGGGAGCTGTTTTTT. It encodes CSVARLAENTGELFF. The chain links TRBV29-1 to TRBJ2-2; TRBD2 agrees at 9 bases. Germline V gene lookup returns CDR1 SQVTM and CDR2 ANQGSEA. V shed 6 bases and J 1 base; nucleotides not matched to a gene: 6. The CDR3 runs 15 residues.

The rearrangement links TRBV30 to TRBJ2-7; possibly TRBD1 for D (6 bases). The V and J ends lost 1 base and 1 base respectively, with 20 bases between them. This CDR3 is 17 amino acids long. Germline CDR1 is GTSNPN and CDR2 is SVGIG (reference sequence). CDR3 sequence: CAWSAPQNRAGSYEQYF. The CDR3, as DNA: TGTGCCTGGAGTGCCCCCCAGAACAGGGCCGGTTCCTACGAGCAGTACTTC.

V and J are TRBV29-1 and TRBJ2-7; TRBD1 aligns across 11 bases. CDR1 and CDR2 from the germline V gene are SQVTM and ANQGSEA. The CDR3 has 16 amino acids. Trimming took 8 bases from V and 2 from J; bases not matched to a gene: 14. The CDR3 is CSHRGTGGFFPYEQYF. CDR3 sequence (DNA): TGCAGCCACCGTGGGACAGGGGGGTTTTTTCCCTACGAGCAGTACTTC.

This clonotype has only a few counts. The V and J genes are TRBV4-3 and TRBJ1-5; D gene unclear. The CDR3 extends over 17 amino acids. Trimming cost V 0 bases and J 3 bases, with 15 bases left between them. Germline lookup yields CDR1 LGHNA and CDR2 YSLEER. The CDR3 is CASSQDYPSENNQPQHF. The CDR3, as DNA: TGCGCCAGCAGCCAAGATTATCCGTCGGAAAACAATCAGCCCCAGCATTTT.

The rearrangement links TRBV20-1 to TRBJ1-1; a weak D match, TRBD1 (5 bases). Germline assignment: CDR1 DFQATT and CDR2 SNEGSKA (reference sequence). The CDR3 has 16 amino acids. The V end was cut by 0 bases, the J end by 3 bases, with 17 bases between. As DNA, the CDR3 is TGCAGTGCTAGAGATCTGGAAAGGGGAAGGTACACTGAAGCTTTCTTT. Translation gives CSARDLERGRYTEAFF.

The CDR3 region is CASGEARSYEQYF. The CDR3 bases are TGTGCCAGCGGGGAGGCGAGGTCCTACGAGCAGTACTTC. J is TRBJ2-7 and V is TRBV6-5; the D gene is possibly TRBD2 (6 bases). V shed 8 bases and J shed 1 base, with 12 bases lying between them. Germline V gives CDR1 MNHEY, CDR2 SVGAGI. CDR3 length: 13 residues.

The V gene is TRBV15, the J gene TRBJ2-3; 7 bases match TRBD2. Germline trimming cut 2 bases from V and 0 bases from J; bases unmatched to any gene: 5. There are 16 residues in the CDR3. Germline assignment: CDR1 LNHNV and CDR2 YYDKDF (reference sequence). The CDR3 DNA is TGTGCCACCAGCAGAAAATTTAGCGGGAGCACAGATACGCAGTATTTT. It is translated as CATSRKFSGSTDTQYF.

The chain is built from TRBV11-2 and TRBJ2-1; 7 bases fit TRBD1. The J call could be wrong; TRBJ2-7 is a better fit for the DNA end. Germline loops: CDR1 SGHAT, CDR2 FQNNGV. There are 15 residues in the CDR3. The CDR3 spells CASRPPGQFYNEQYF. For the CDR3, the DNA is TGTGCCAGCAGACCCCCGGGACAGTTCTACAATGAGCAGTACTTC.

The chain links TRBV6-1 to TRBJ2-7; D is unresolved. Trimming pared 0 bases from V and 3 bases from J, leaving 6 bases between. This CDR3 spans 13 amino acids. In germline, CDR1 is MNHNS, CDR2 SASEGT. CDR3 coding DNA: TGTGCCAGCAGTGAAGCTAGAATCTACGAGCAGTACTTC. Translating it yields CASSEARIYEQYF.

This chain links TRBV5-1 with TRBJ2-7, with 10 bases fitting TRBD1. The junction had 10 bases not matched to a gene; V was cut back by 1 base and J by 3 bases. The CDR3 spans 17 residues. Germline V gives CDR1 SGHRS, CDR2 YFSETQ. The CDR3 region has the DNA TGCGCCAGCAGCTTGTGGGGGACAGGGGCTGAACACTACGAGCAGTACTTC. This sequence encodes CASSLWGTGAEHYEQYF.

The rearrangement joins TRBV14 to TRBJ1-2; no clear D gene. The ends were cut back, 3 bases at V and 4 bases at J, with 12 bases in the middle. The CDR3 totals 14 residues. Germline CDR1 is SGHDN and CDR2 is FVKESK. As DNA, the CDR3 is TGTGCCAGCAGCCACGAAGGGAATCTCTATGGCTACACCTTC. Protein: CASSHEGNLYGYTF.